There are a few counts of the clone carrying this TCR beta chain. The antigen is not known. This sample was included in a study of identical twins. Findings and caveats of the study: Insertion counts were lower in abundant cord blood beta clonotypes, a trend that memory repertoires did not show.

Germline values: CDR1 MNHEY, CDR2 SVGEGT. This CDR3 comprises 15 residues. J gave up 4 bases and V 6 bases, and 6 bases lay outside the gene matches. TCRdb reanalysed the 5' RACE reads using MiXCR and keeps one entry per CDR3 protein. Of about 190,000 distinct CDR3 sequences in the sample, around 15% were seen once. Everyone who gave samples was a healthy Caucasian. The same sample was also studied in work on T cells expressing NK-cell markers.

The chain joins TRBV6-2 or TRBV6-3 to TRBJ2-3, with 11 bases matching TRBD2. Sequencing was done on a sample of CD8+ T cells sorted from blood. This sequence was found in a woman younger than 30 in good health. CDR3 sequence reads: CASSPGTSGSDTQYF. For the CDR3, the DNA is TGTGCCAGCAGCCCCGGGACTAGCGGTTCAGATACGCAGTATTTT.